This T cell receptor (beta chain) was documented in a study of T-cell reconstitution after alpha-beta-depleted transplantation in children. Regarding the study as a whole: Reportedly, alpha-beta T cells present about two months post-transplant originated from several hundred expanded clones of graft origin. One year after transplant, T-cell counts and diversity came mostly from newly produced T cells. Diversity of TCRbeta at day 60 was high in some patients, arising from surviving recipient T cells and thymic progenitors.

Comments on this clonotype: Antigen unknown.

Construction of the TCRbeta library involved unique molecular identifiers. MiXCR was run by TCRdb on the PCR reads, yielding one entry per CDR3 protein. The table has 580,000 or so distinct CDR3 sequences, 23% seen once. Per germline, CDR1 SGHKS and CDR2 YYEKEE (reference sequence). Trimming took off 0 bases at V and 0 bases at J, with 10 bases between the two ends. This CDR3 has 17 residues. This material consisted of PBMCs, mostly from graft donor cells, taken 360 days after TCRalphabeta/CD19-depleted stem cell transplant. The V and J genes are TRBV5-5 and TRBJ2-6; a possible D gene is TRBD1 (6 bases). The TCR originated in a boy younger than two who had a stem cell transplant for acute myeloid leukemia, so the T cells may come from the graft donor. This CDR3 reads CASSLGTASSGANVLTF. The CDR3 nucleotides read TGTGCCAGCAGCTTGGGGACAGCCAGCTCTGGGGCCAACGTCCTGACTTTC.